This T cell receptor beta chain was found in a study of blood T cells in healthy people across ages (dated by TCRdb to between 2014 and 2016). As for the study more broadly: Template switching captured roughly one uniquely barcoded TCR beta cDNA molecule per two T cells in model experiments. Four age groups were formed from the donors: young (average approximately 15 years), middle-aged (just under 40), aged (approximately 60) and long-lived (about 80). Using the same blood draw, the study looked at two additional independent replicas of 1 million unique cDNA reads for two donors, one aged 18 to 30 and the other aged 80 or older. The study measured age-related changes in TCR beta repertoire diversity using deep sequencing normalized with unique cDNA molecular identifiers. To avoid experimental bias, donors of different ages were randomly spread across the sequencing lanes.

The research as a whole found: A strong correlation was found between observed TCR beta diversity and the percentage of naive T cells measured by flow cytometry. Compared with the aged group, more naive CD4+ T cells, fewer expanded clones and increased TCR diversity were shown by the long-lived group, suggesting age selection. As age increased, observed TCR beta diversity per million T cells dropped in a roughly linear way, and a significant reduction was already evident by age 40. Because profiling used bulk unsorted PBMCs, naive and antigen-experienced compartments could not be compared conclusively. Donor CMV infection status was unknown, potentially confounding age-related changes in expanded clonotypes. Estimates of total diversity based on one million sequenced T cells were regarded as lower bounds and as underestimates.

Remarks on this clonotype: Its recognized antigen is unknown. Within one base of it there is no much larger clone, and no base qualities were kept.

Library prep was done by 5' RACE. The instrument given in TCRdb is Illumina HiSeq 2500. A second roughly 6 to 11 cycle PCR used a sample-barcoded 5' primer and a J-beta primer mix. A unique molecular identifier was introduced onto each TCR beta cDNA molecule by a template-switch 5' adaptor carrying 12 random nucleotides. Each sample yielded at least 2.5 million CDR3-containing paired-end reads. First-strand cDNA synthesis was performed from all RNA using the Mint cDNA synthesis kit, with priming by a TRBC-specific oligonucleotide. After uracil-DNA glycosylase treatment, a first 18-cycle PCR used universal primers M1SS and BC2_uni_R on all cDNA. The study's own analysis went as follows. For normalization, 1 million high-quality reads, each with a distinct molecular identifier, were randomly selected from each sample. Instead of being binned into consensus sequences, reads that shared molecular identifiers were thrown out. MiTCR, with a Q25 quality threshold and the strictest error-elimination algorithm, was used for CDR3 identification, clonotype clustering and error correction. A nonparametric unseen species model with Euler transformation was used to estimate a lower bound on total TCR beta diversity. Through fastp at Q25 and MiXCR, TCRdb rebuilt clones from the public reads, retaining in-frame beta chains. Each CDR3 protein appears once, grouped with its most common genes and DNA. Here the V and J calls rest on TCRdb's processing, not on the authors' analysis. The sample table records hundreds of thousands of distinct CDR3 sequences; under 45% of these occur just once. Together, the top ten hold about 19% of the sample.

CDR1 and CDR2, looked up from the germline V gene, are SGHRS and YFSETQ. The CDR3 spans 13 residues, from the cysteine through the phenylalanine. The read is trimmed to its CDR3 DNA, 39 bases read in frame from base 1. V loses 7 bases of germline sequence and J loses 5 bases, and the interval between the two ends is 12 bases. The roughly 39 donors, aged about 6 to 95 years, were systemically healthy Caucasian individuals from Russia. Approximately 10 milliliters of peripheral blood were collected from each donor into EDTA-treated Vacutainer tubes. Ficoll-Paque density-gradient centrifugation was used to isolate PBMCs, with at least 6 million per sample. Total RNA, at least 6 micrograms per sample, was extracted from PBMCs with Trizol reagent. The percentages of naive CD45RAhigh/CD27high T cells were determined by flow cytometry on a PBMC aliquot from every donor.

The source material was blood. Recombination connected TRBV5-1 to TRBJ1-4; the D gene cannot be resolved reliably. This receptor was obtained from a man in his fifties or sixties in good health. The CDR3: CASRPGPNEKLFF. The DNA sequence is given as TGCGCCAGCCGTCCAGGCCCCAATGAAAAACTGTTTTTT.